The sequence of this TCR beta chain was determined in a study of cytomegalovirus exposure and HLA in healthy donors. The CDR3 runs to 15 residues. Germline CDR1 MNHNS, CDR2 SASEGT. Trimming took 8 bases from V and 6 from J; bases not matched to a gene: 14. Study observations and caveats: It was fewer than 200 TCR beta chains that were listed as cytomegalovirus-associated. Most TCR sequences were seen very rarely across donors, but some public TCRs occurred in many. Through in vitro validation, three CMV-associated chains were shown to be specific for CMV antigens.

Concerning this clone: Its antigen is not identified.

These donors were members of the 120-subject validation cohort, a group separate from the roughly 670-subject first cohort. The method was immunoSEQ multiplex PCR; TCRdb's version includes in-frame clones alone and lacks a portion of them. The sample consists of fewer than 400,000 clones, nearly 90% of them appearing once. The material sequenced was PBMCs. The rearrangement uses TRBV6-1 and TRBJ2-3; 7 positions match TRBD2. The clonotype comes from a man aged 30 to 39 in good health and CMV-seronegative. The DNA for the CDR3 is TGTGCCAGCCGCACCAGCGGTGGGGGGGTCGATACGCAGTATTTT. This encodes CASRTSGGGVDTQYF.